Below, one T cell receptor beta chain is given with its context. The antigen is undetermined. TCRdb fed the reads into MiXCR, producing one record per CDR3 protein. This table has about 770,000 distinct CDR3 sequences, about 29% appearing once. The sample belongs to a study of T cell repertoires in cytomegalovirus infection. Study at large: Carrying CMV and the relevant HLA type showed in public TCR beta signatures.

Study observations and caveats: Of the TCR beta families, the public ones yielded a cumulative frequency that identified carriers of CMV plus the relevant HLA.

This CDR3 has 16 amino acids. CDR1 SGHVT and CDR2 SQSDAQ come from the germline V gene. The V end lost 5 bases, the J end lost 0 bases, and 13 bases lay between the germline ends. The sequence came from a human donor in good health (CMV status not recorded). Some clones in this sample may be carry-over from other donors' samples. This rearrangement joins TRBV7-4 to TRBJ2-2, with D possibly being TRBD1 (5 bases). The input for sequencing was cultured CD8+ T cells from PBMCs, taken from culture after CMV antigen stimulation. The DNA of the CDR3 is TGTGCCAGCAGCGTCGACAGATACGCGAACACCGGGGAGCTGTTTTTT. Amino acid sequence: CASSVDRYANTGELFF. The variable domain in full, with the rest retrieved from reference TRBV7-4 and TRBJ2-2, is GAGVSQSPRYKVAKRGRDVALRCDSISGHVTLYWYRQTLGQGSEVLTYSQSDAQRDKSGRPSGRFSAERPERSVSTLKIQRTEQGDSAVYLCASSVDRYANTGELFFGEGSRLTVL.